The entry below gives a single TCR beta chain sequence along with its context. Profiled with immunoSEQ multiplex PCR; TCRdb holds only in-frame clones, not every one. In the table there are about 75,000 clones, around 97% of which are singletons. The entry originates in a study of technical replicates of blood from a few donors. The CDR3 contains 18 residues. The V and J ends lost 4 bases and 3 bases, in that order; junction bases with no gene match: 18. Germline V gene data show CDR1 as SGHNT and CDR2 as YYREEE (reference sequence). This sequence was found in a human donor in good health. The chain employs TRBV5-4 and TRBJ1-1; 7 nucleotides align to TRBD1. Sequencing was performed on T cells isolated from PBMCs. CDR3 DNA sequence: TGTGCCAGCAGCCATAGAGGGGGCGGCACGAATTTCGACACTGAAGCTTTCTTT. This gives the protein CASSHRGGGTNFDTEAFF.